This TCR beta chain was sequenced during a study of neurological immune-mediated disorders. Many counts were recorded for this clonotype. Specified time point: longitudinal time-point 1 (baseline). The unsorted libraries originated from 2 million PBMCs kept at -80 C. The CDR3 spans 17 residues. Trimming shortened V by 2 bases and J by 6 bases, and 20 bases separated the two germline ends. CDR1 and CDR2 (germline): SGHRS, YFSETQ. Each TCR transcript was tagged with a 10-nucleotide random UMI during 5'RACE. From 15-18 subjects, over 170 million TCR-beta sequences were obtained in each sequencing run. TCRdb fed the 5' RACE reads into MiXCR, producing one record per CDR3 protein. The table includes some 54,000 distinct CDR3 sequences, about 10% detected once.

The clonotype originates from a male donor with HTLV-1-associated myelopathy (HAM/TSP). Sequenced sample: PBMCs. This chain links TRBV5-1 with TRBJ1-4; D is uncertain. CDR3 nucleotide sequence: TGCGCCAGCAGCTTAGAGCCCCAAGGCATCGGGTATGAAAAACTGTTTTTT. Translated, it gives CASSLEPQGIGYEKLFF.